Presented here are 28 T cell receptor beta chains from one specimen sequenced in a study of PD-1 blockade in classical Hodgkin lymphoma. Every patient had relapsed following autologous stem cell transplantation, and cohorts differed in brentuximab vedotin exposure. Thawed PBMCs were the source of CD4+ T cells, purified by magnetic negative selection. Libraries were prepared by immunoSEQ multiplex PCR; TCRdb keeps only in-frame clonotypes and omits some of them. There are a few thousand clones in the sample; approximately 86% occur only once, and approximately 0.95% lies in the top ten. The sample here was CD4+ T cells from blood, taken at baseline. These receptors came from a human donor with classical Hodgkin lymphoma.

The rearrangement links TRBV6-6 to TRBJ2-4, with D perhaps matching TRBD1 or TRBD2 (6 bases each). This CDR3 is built from 15 residues. Germline lookup yields CDR1 MNHNY and CDR2 SVGAGI (reference sequence). V dropped 8 bases and J dropped 5 bases, with 19 bases sitting between them. The CDR3 DNA reads as TGTGCCAGCGGGGGGCTACAGGGCTATGAAAACATTCAGTACTTC. It yields the protein CASGGLQGYENIQYF.

The chain has TRBV5-1 and TRBJ1-5; D remains unclear. Trimming stripped 4 bases from V and 4 bases from J, with 12 bases between. Germline CDR1 is SGHRS and CDR2 is YFSETQ. The CDR3 length is 14 residues. The CDR3 sequence is CASSPDTANQPQHF. The CDR3 DNA reads as TGCGCCAGCAGCCCGGATACAGCAAATCAGCCCCAGCATTTT. Full variable domain (remainder filled in from reference TRBV5-1 and TRBJ1-5): KAGVTQTPRYLIKTRGQQVTLSCSPISGHRSVSWYQQTPGQGLQFLFEYFSETQRNKGNFPGRFSGRQFSNSRSEMNVSTLELGDSALYLCASSPDTANQPQHFGDGTRLSIL.

CDR3 in DNA: TGCGCCAGCAGCCTAGAAGGGACAGCCTATGGCTACACCTTC. This encodes CASSLEGTAYGYTF. The chain joins TRBV5-1 to TRBJ1-2, with 7 bases aligning to TRBD1. Germline V CDR1 and CDR2: SGHRS, YFSETQ. The CDR3 is 14 residues long. V dropped 4 bases and J dropped 4; count of bases not matched to a gene: 7.

This chain uses TRBV10-3 with TRBJ2-7; TRBD1 might be the D (6 bases). Germline V gene lookup returns CDR1 ENHRY and CDR2 SYGVKD. The V and J ends lost 3 bases and 4 bases respectively, with 7 bases between them. The length of the CDR3 is 12 residues. Here the CDR3 reads CAISDRGYEQYF. The CDR3 DNA reads as TGTGCCATCAGTGACAGGGGATACGAGCAGTACTTC.

The V and J genes are TRBV5-1 and TRBJ1-4; 9 bases map to TRBD1. From germline, CDR1 is SGHRS and CDR2 YFSETQ. The CDR3 runs 17 residues. V shed 4 bases and J 0 bases; nucleotides not matched to a gene: 7. The CDR3 bases are TGCGCCAGCAGCAAGCCGGGACAGGGTGCAACTAATGAAAAACTGTTTTTT. Amino acid sequence: CASSKPGQGATNEKLFF.

This sequence joins TRBV6-1 and TRBJ2-7; D may be TRBD2 (6 bases). This CDR3 comprises 15 residues. The germline V and J ends were trimmed by 3 bases and 0 bases, with 12 bases remaining between them. The germline V gene has CDR1 MNHNS and CDR2 SASEGT. The CDR3 nucleotides are TGTGCCAGCAGTGATTCGGGGACTCTCTCCTACGAGCAGTACTTC. Its translation is CASSDSGTLSYEQYF.

The V gene is TRBV5-1, the J gene TRBJ1-1; no firm D call. The germline V gene has CDR1 SGHRS and CDR2 YFSETQ. The V and J ends lost 6 bases and 0 bases respectively, with 12 bases between them. CDR3 length equals 14 residues. The CDR3 region is CASMGEPMNTEAFF. The CDR3 nucleotides read TGCGCCAGCATGGGAGAACCCATGAACACTGAAGCTTTCTTT.

The V and J genes are TRBV7-9 and TRBJ1-1, with D unresolved. V lost 3 bases and J 2 bases, leaving 7 bases between the germline ends. CDR1 is SEHNR, CDR2 FQNEAQ, per germline (reference sequence). The CDR3 contains 13 residues. The CDR3 loop reads CASSFSSNTEAFF. The DNA of the CDR3 is TGTGCCAGCAGCTTTTCCTCAAACACTGAAGCTTTCTTT.

The rearrangement joins TRBV7-9 to TRBJ2-7; weak D call: TRBD1 (6 bases). This CDR3 has 13 amino acids. CDR1 and CDR2 from the germline V gene are SEHNR and FQNEAQ (reference sequence). Trimming cost V 2 bases and J 3 bases, with 8 bases left between them. Written as DNA, the CDR3 is TGTGCCAGCAGCTTAACAGGGATCTACGAGCAGTACTTC. This encodes CASSLTGIYEQYF.

The chain joins TRBV5-4 to TRBJ2-2; D unclear. The CDR3 is 12 residues long. With 1 base removed from V and 7 bases from J, the gap between germline ends came to 5 bases. The germline gives CDR1 SGHNT, CDR2 YYREEE (reference sequence). As DNA, the CDR3 is TGTGCCAGCAGCTTGCGTGACGGGGAGCTGTTTTTT. Translated, it gives CASSLRDGELFF.

In its sample, this clone was seen a few times. As DNA, the CDR3 is TGTGCCAGCAGCTCCCGGACAGTCTATGGCTACACCTTC. The encoded protein is CASSSRTVYGYTF. V and J are TRBV7-2 and TRBJ1-2; D perhaps matches TRBD1 (6 bases). The V and J ends lost 4 bases and 4 bases respectively, with 10 bases between them. The CDR3 is made up of 13 amino acids. Germline V gives CDR1 SGHTA, CDR2 FQGNSA.

This clone was recorded a few times. V gene TRBV21-1 combines with J gene TRBJ1-6. TRBV21-1 is a documented pseudogene. The CDR3 covers 12 residues. The CDR3 DNA follows: TGTGCCAGCAGCAGGGGTAGAGTGCCCCTCCACTTT. Translating gives CASSRGRVPLHF.

The table lists this clone with a few counts. This sequence joins TRBV7-9 and TRBJ1-2; the match to TRBD1 covers 7 bases. Germline V lookup: CDR1 SEHNR, CDR2 FQNEAQ (reference sequence). J lost 8 bases, V lost 2 bases, and 8 bases had no gene match. The CDR3 is 14 amino acids. As DNA, the CDR3 is TGTGCCAGCAGCTTAATGACAGGGTTCTTCGGCTACACCTTC. This codes for CASSLMTGFFGYTF.

This chain joins TRBV5-1 and TRBJ2-5, with D unresolved. Germline V CDR1 and CDR2: SGHRS, YFSETQ. The CDR3 is 12 residues long. V was trimmed by 0 bases and J by 2 bases, leaving 2 bases between them. The chain's CDR3 is CASSLEQETQYF. CDR3 in DNA: TGCGCCAGCAGCTTGGAACAAGAGACCCAGTACTTC.

The chain joins TRBV27 to TRBJ2-4; D gene ambiguous. CDR1 and CDR2 (germline): MNHEY, SMNVEV (reference sequence). The CDR3 spans 11 residues. Trimming left V 5 bases short and J 7 bases short, with 6 bases between. The CDR3 DNA follows: TGTGCCAGCAGTCAAGAGAACATTCAGTACTTC. Its protein product is CASSQENIQYF.

This sequence joins TRBV19 and TRBJ1-1; 8 nucleotides match TRBD1. The CDR3 spans 16 residues. The J segment lost 0 bases and the V segment lost 7 bases, leaving 10 bases of the junction unmatched. CDR1 and CDR2 from the germline V gene are LNHDA and SQIVND (reference sequence). The CDR3, as DNA: TGTGCCAGTAATAGGGGGACAGGCGATGTGAACACTGAAGCTTTCTTT. It yields the protein CASNRGTGDVNTEAFF.

The chain has TRBV14 and TRBJ2-7; D ambiguous. This CDR3 comprises 14 residues. The V and J ends lost 2 bases and 0 bases respectively, with 8 bases between them. CDR1 is SGHDN, CDR2 FVKESK, per germline. CDR3 nucleotide sequence: TGTGCCAGCAGCCAAAACCTGGCCTCCTACGAGCAGTACTTC. Translating it yields CASSQNLASYEQYF.

This chain connects TRBV6-1 to TRBJ2-3, with 9 bases fitting TRBD2. The CDR3 consists of 18 residues. The J segment lost 2 bases and the V segment lost 1 base, leaving 10 bases of the junction unmatched. CDR1 is MNHNS and CDR2 is SASEGT in the germline V gene. CDR3 residues: CASSEVVAGALNTDTQYF. CDR3 DNA: TGTGCCAGCAGTGAAGTGGTAGCGGGGGCCCTAAACACAGATACGCAGTATTTT.

V gene TRBV7-2 combines with J gene TRBJ2-1; 11 bases are a match to TRBD2. In germline, CDR1 is SGHTA, CDR2 FQGNSA. This CDR3 is 17 amino acids long. The V and J ends lost 1 base and 10 bases, in that order; junction bases with no gene match: 12. CDR3 bases: TGTGCCAGCAGCTTAGATAGTGGGCTAGCGGGGGGAGGCGAGCAGTTCTTC. This encodes CASSLDSGLAGGGEQFF. The full variable domain, its missing parts supplied by reference TRBV7-2 and TRBJ2-1, is GAGVSQSPSNKVTEKGKDVELRCDPISGHTALYWYRQSLGQGLEFLIYFQGNSAPDKSGLPSDRFSAERTGGSVSTLTIQRTQQEDSAVYLCASSLDSGLAGGGEQFFGPGTRLTVL.

The chain uses TRBV28 and TRBJ2-2, with 8 bases lining up with TRBD1. The J segment lost 5 bases and the V segment lost 2 bases, leaving 7 bases of the junction unmatched. The CDR3 loop spans 16 amino acids. Germline V gene sequence: CDR1 MDHEN, CDR2 SYDVKM. The CDR3 protein is CASSLPRTGKTGELFF. As DNA, the CDR3 is TGTGCCAGCAGTTTACCTAGGACAGGGAAAACCGGGGAGCTGTTTTTT.

The chain uses TRBV5-1 and TRBJ2-7, with D possibly being TRBD2 (6 bases). The length of the CDR3 is 14 residues. V was pared by 0 bases and J by 6 bases, with 13 bases between. CDR1 and CDR2 from the germline V gene are SGHRS and YFSETQ. CDR3 DNA: TGCGCCAGCAGCTTGGACCCCGGGGGTCTCGAGCAGTACTTC. Its protein product is CASSLDPGGLEQYF.

V is TRBV6-5 and J is TRBJ2-3; TRBD2 aligns across 9 bases. This CDR3 region has 15 residues. V trimming: 6 bases; J trimming: 2 bases; junction bases outside the gene matches: 6. CDR1 is MNHEY, CDR2 SVGAGI, per germline. The CDR3 is CASSSQRGDTDTQYF. The CDR3 region has the DNA TGTGCCAGCAGCTCCCAGCGGGGGGACACAGATACGCAGTATTTT.

This rearrangement joins TRBV6-5 to TRBJ2-7; 9 nucleotides agree with TRBD2. Trimming at V came to 0 bases and at J to 0 bases, leaving 3 bases not matched to a gene. The germline gives CDR1 MNHEY, CDR2 SVGAGI. This CDR3 comprises 16 residues. The CDR3 protein is CASSYSSGGYSYEQYF. In nucleotides, the CDR3 is TGTGCCAGCAGTTACTCGAGCGGGGGGTACTCCTACGAGCAGTACTTC.

The chain has TRBV5-1 and TRBJ1-3; D is ambiguous. Germline loops: CDR1 SGHRS, CDR2 YFSETQ. The V gene lost 0 bases and the J gene lost 0 bases, with 10 bases spanning the gap. The CDR3 length is 16 residues. CDR3 region: CASSLGPPDSGNTIYF. CDR3 nucleotides: TGCGCCAGCAGCTTGGGACCCCCCGACTCTGGAAACACCATATATTTT.

This chain links TRBV5-1 with TRBJ2-1, with TRBD1 as a possible D gene (5 bases). CDR1 is SGHRS and CDR2 is YFSETQ in the germline V gene. This CDR3 has 13 residues. V was shortened by 0 bases and J by 7 bases, with 8 bases between the two germline ends. This chain's CDR3 is CASSLEAGNEQFF. The CDR3, as DNA: TGCGCCAGCAGCTTGGAGGCAGGGAATGAGCAGTTCTTC. Based on the CDR3 plus reference TRBV5-1 and TRBJ2-1, the full variable domain is KAGVTQTPRYLIKTRGQQVTLSCSPISGHRSVSWYQQTPGQGLQFLFEYFSETQRNKGNFPGRFSGRQFSNSRSEMNVSTLELGDSALYLCASSLEAGNEQFFGPGTRLTVL.

The V and J genes are TRBV2 and TRBJ2-5, with 14 bases that match TRBD2. The CDR3 has 16 residues. V lost 4 bases, J lost 2 bases, and 3 bases stayed unmatched. Germline V gene lookup returns CDR1 SNHLY and CDR2 FYNNEI. The CDR3 region is CASSAGLAGGQETQYF. Here the CDR3 DNA reads TGTGCCAGCAGTGCCGGACTAGCGGGGGGACAAGAGACCCAGTACTTC.

The chain employs TRBV6-6 and TRBJ2-4; 9 nucleotides match TRBD1. After removal of 6 bases from V and 7 bases from J, the junction contained 1 base not matched to a gene. Germline V lookup: CDR1 MNHNY, CDR2 SVGAGI (reference sequence). CDR3 length: 12 amino acids. The chain's CDR3 is CASRGTGNIQYF. The CDR3 coding sequence is TGTGCCAGCAGGGGGACAGGGAACATTCAGTACTTC.

CDR3 nucleotides: TGTGCCAGCAGTGAAAGGTCGGGATCTGCCGGGGAGCTGTTTTTT. Amino acids: CASSERSGSAGELFF. The V gene is TRBV6-1, the J gene TRBJ2-2; D may be TRBD2 (5 bases). V lost 2 bases to trimming and J lost 6 bases, with 13 bases between them. This CDR3 contains 15 residues. Germline CDR1 MNHNS, CDR2 SASEGT.